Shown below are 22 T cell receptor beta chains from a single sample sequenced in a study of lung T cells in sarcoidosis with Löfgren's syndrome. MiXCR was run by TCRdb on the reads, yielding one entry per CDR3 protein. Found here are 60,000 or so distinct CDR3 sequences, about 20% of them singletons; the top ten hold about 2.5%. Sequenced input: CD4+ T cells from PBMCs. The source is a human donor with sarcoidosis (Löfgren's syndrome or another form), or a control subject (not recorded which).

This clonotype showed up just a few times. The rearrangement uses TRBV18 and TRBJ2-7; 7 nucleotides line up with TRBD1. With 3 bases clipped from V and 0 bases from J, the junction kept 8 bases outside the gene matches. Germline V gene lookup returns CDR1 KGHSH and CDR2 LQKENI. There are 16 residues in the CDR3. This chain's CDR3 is CASSPPGQSSSYEQYF. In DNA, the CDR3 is TGTGCCAGCTCACCTCCGGGACAGTCGAGCTCCTACGAGCAGTACTTC.

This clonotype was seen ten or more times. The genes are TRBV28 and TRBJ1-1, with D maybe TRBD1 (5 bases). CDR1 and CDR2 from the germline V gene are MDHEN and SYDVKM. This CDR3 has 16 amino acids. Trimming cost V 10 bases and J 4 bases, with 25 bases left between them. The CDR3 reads CATKSLDSGGVTEAFF. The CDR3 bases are TGTGCCACCAAAAGCCTTGACAGCGGTGGAGTCACTGAAGCTTTCTTT.

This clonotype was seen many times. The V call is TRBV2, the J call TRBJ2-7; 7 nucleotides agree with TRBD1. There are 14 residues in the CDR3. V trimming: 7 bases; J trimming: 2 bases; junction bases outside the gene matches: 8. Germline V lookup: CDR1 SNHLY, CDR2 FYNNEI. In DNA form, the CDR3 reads TGTGCCAGCATATGGCCGACAGGGACCTACGAGCAGTACGTC. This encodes CASIWPTGTYEQYV.

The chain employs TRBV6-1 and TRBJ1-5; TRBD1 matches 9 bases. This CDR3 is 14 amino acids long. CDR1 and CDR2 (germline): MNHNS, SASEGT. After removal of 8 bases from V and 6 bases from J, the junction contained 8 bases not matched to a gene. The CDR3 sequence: CASGTGTKGQPQHF. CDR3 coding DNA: TGTGCCAGCGGGACAGGGACTAAGGGTCAGCCCCAGCATTTT.

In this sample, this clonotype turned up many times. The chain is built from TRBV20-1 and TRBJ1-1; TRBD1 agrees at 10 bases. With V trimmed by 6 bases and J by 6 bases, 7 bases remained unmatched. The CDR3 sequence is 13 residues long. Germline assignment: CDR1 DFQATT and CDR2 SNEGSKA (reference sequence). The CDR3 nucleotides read TGCAGTGCGAGACAGGGGGCGCTTGCTGAAGCTTTCTTT. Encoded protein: CSARQGALAEAFF.

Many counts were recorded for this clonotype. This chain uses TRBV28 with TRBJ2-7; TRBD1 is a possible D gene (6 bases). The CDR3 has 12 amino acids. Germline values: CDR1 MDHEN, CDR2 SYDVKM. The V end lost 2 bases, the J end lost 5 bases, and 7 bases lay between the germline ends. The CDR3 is CASSLTGNEQYV. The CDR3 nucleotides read TGTGCCAGCAGTTTAACAGGGAACGAGCAGTACGTC.

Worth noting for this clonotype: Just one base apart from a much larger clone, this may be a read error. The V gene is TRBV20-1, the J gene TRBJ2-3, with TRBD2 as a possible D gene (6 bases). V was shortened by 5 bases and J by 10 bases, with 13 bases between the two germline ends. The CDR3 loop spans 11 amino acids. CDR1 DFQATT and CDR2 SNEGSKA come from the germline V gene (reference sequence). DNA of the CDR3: TGCAGTGCTCGTGTTGGGACTGCGCAGTATTTT. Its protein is CSARVGTAQYF.

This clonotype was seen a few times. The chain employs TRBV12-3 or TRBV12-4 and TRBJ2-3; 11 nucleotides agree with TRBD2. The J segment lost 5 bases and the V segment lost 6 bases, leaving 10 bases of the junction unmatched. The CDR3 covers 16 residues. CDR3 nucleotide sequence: TGTGCCAGCAGCTTCGATAGCGGGAGGGCCCAAGATACGCAGTATTTT. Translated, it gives CASSFDSGRAQDTQYF.

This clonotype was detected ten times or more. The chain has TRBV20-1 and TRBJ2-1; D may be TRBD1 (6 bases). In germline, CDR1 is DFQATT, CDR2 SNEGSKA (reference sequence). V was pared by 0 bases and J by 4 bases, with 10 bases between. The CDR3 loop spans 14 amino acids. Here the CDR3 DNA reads TGCAGTGCTAGAGATCAGGACAGATACAATGAGCAGTTCTTC. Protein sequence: CSARDQDRYNEQFF.

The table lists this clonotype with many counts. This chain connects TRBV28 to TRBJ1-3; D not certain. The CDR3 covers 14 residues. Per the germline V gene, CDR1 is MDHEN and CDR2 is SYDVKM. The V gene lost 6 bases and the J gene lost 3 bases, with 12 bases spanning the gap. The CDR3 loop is CASRVDRVGNTIYF. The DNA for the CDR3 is TGTGCCAGCAGAGTAGACCGAGTTGGAAACACCATATATTTT.

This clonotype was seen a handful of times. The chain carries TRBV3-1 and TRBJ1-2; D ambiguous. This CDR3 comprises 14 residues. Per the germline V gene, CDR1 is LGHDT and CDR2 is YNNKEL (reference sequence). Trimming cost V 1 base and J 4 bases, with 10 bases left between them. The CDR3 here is CASSQVNPPYGYTF. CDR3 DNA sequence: TGTGCCAGCAGCCAAGTAAATCCTCCCTATGGCTACACCTTC.

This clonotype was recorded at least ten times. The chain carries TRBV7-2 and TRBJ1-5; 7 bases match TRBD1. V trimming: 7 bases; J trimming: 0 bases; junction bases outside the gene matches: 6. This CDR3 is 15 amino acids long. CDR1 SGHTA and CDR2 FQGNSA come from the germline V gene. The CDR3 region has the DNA TGTGCCAGCAACCCCGACAGGGTTAGCAATCAGCCCCAGCATTTT. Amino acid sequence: CASNPDRVSNQPQHF.

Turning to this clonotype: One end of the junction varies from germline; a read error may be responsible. DNA of the CDR3: TGTGCCAGCAGAGAGCTTGGCGCGCTTGAGCGGTTCTTC. Its translation is CASRELGALERFF. This chain uses TRBV2 with TRBJ2-1; D unresolved. This CDR3 comprises 13 residues. CDR1 and CDR2 from the germline V gene are SNHLY and FYNNEI. Variable domain in full (rest from reference TRBV2 and TRBJ2-1): EPEVTQTPSHQVTQMGQEVILRCVPISNHLYFYWYRQILGQKVEFLVSFYNNEISEKSEIFDDQFSVERPDGSNFTLKIRSTKLEDSAMYFCASRELGALERFFGPGTRLTVL.

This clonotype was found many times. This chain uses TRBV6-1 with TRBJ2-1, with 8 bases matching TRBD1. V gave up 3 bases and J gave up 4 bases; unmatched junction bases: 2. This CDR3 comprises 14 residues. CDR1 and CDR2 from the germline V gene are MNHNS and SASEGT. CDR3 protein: CASSDGTGYNEQFF. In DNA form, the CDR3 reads TGTGCCAGCAGTGACGGGACAGGTTACAATGAGCAGTTCTTC.

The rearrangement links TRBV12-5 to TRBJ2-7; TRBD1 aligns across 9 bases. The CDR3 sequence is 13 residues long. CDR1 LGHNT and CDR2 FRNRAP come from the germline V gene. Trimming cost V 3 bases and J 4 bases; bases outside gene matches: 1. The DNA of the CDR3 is TGTGCTAGTGGTTTTGACAGGGGGTACGAGCAGTACTTC. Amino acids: CASGFDRGYEQYF.

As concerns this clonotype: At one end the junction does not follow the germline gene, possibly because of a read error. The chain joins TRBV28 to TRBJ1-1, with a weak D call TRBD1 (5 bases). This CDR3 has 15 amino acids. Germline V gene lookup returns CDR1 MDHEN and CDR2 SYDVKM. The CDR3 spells CASGGPGQRGTEALF. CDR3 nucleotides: TGTGCCAGCGGGGGACCGGGCCAAAGGGGCACTGAAGCTCTCTTT. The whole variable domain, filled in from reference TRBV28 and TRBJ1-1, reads DVKVTQSSRYLVKRTGEKVFLECVQDMDHENMFWYRQDPGLGLRLIYFSYDVKMKEKGDIPEGYSVSREKKERFSLILESASTNQTSMYLCASGGPGQRGTEALFGQGTRLTVV.

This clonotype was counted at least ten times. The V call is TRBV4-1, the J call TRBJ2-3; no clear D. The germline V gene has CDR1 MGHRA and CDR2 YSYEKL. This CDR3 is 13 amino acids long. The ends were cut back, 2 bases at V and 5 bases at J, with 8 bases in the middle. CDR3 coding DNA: TGCGCCAGCAGCCAAACGGTTGGAGATACGCAGTATTTT. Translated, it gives CASSQTVGDTQYF.

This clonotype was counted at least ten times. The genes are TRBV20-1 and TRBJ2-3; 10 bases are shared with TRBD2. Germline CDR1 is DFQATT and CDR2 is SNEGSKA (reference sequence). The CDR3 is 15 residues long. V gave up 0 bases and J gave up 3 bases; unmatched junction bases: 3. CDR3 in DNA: TGCAGTGCTAGAGACCCTAGCGGGGGTACAGATACGCAGTATTTT. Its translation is CSARDPSGGTDTQYF.

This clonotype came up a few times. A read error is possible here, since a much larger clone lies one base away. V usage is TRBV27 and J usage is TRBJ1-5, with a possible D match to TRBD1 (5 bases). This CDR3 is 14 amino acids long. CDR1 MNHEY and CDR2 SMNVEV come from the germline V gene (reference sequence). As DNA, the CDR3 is TGTGCCAGCAGAGTCAGTAATGGGGCTCAGCTCCAGCATTTT. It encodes CASRVSNGAQLQHF.

The CDR3 reads CASRQEPSGANVLTF. DNA of the CDR3: TGTGCCAGCAGACAGGAACCCTCTGGGGCCAACGTCCTGACTTTC. The rearrangement uses TRBV5-4 and TRBJ2-6, with D possibly TRBD1 on 5 matching bases. The V gene's germline CDR1 is SGHNT and CDR2 YYREEE (reference sequence). V was trimmed by 5 bases and J by 0 bases, leaving 9 bases between them. This CDR3 comprises 15 residues.

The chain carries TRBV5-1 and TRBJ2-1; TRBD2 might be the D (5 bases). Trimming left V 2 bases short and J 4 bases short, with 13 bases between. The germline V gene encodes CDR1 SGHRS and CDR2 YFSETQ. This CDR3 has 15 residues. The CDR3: CASSLSDSSYNEQFF. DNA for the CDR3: TGCGCCAGCAGCTTATCGGACTCCTCATACAATGAGCAGTTCTTC.

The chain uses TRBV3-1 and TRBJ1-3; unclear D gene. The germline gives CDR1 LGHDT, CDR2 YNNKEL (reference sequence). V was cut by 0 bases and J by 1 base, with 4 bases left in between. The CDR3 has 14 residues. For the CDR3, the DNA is TGTGCCAGCAGCCAAGATTATTCTGGAAACACCATATATTTT. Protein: CASSQDYSGNTIYF. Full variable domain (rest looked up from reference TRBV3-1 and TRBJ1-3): DTAVSQTPKYLVTQMGNDKSIKCEQNLGHDTMYWYKQDSKKFLKIMFSYNNKELIINETVPNRFSPKSPDKAHLNLHINSLELGDSAVYFCASSQDYSGNTIYFGEGSWLTVV.